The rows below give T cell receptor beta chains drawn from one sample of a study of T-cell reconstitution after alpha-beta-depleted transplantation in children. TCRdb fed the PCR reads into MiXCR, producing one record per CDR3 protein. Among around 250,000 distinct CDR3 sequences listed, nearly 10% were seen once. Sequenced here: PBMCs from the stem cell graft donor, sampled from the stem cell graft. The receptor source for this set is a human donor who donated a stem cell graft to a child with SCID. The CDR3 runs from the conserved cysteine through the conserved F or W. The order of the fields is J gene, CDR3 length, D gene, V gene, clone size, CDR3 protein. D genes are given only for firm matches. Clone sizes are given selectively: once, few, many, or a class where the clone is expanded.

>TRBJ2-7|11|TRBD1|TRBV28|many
CASSLWTGHYF
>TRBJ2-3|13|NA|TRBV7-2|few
CASTTGRADTQYF
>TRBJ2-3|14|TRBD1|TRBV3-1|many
CASRRTGGIDTQYF
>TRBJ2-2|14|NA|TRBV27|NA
CASSPREIIGELFF
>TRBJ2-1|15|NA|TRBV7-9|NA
CASSGRNPLFDEQFF
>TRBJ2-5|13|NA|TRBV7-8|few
CASSYQGFETQYF
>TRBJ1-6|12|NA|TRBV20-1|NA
CSAADKNSPLHF
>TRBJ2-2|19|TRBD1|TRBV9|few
CASSLGPYGGTGPTGELFF
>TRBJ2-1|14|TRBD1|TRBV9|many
CASSVRTGYNEQFF
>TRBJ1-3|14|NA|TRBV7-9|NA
CASSLVTGGPTIYF
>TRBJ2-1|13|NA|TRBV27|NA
CASSFLGWNEQFF
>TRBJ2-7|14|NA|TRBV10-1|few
CASSDNGRPYEQYF
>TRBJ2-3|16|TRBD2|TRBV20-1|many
CSAKSSGGAGADTQYF
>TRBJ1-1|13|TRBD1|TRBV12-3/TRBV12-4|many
CASRTGMNTEAFF
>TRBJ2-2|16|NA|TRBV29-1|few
CSVAGTTRANTGELFF
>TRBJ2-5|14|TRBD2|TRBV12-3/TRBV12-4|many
CASSLTRGQETQYF
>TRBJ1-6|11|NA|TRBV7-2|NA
CASSLRQGRNF
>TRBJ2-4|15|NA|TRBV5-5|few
CASSLGDVTKNIQYF
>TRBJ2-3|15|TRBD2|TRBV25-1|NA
CASSPKRGGPDTQYF
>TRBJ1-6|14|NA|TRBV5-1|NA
CASSFSPPDSPLHF
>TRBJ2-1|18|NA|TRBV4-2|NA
CASSLQLGQGSSYNEQFF
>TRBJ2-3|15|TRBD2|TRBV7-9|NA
CASSSGLALTDTQYF
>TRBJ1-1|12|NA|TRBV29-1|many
CSGAGMNTEAFF
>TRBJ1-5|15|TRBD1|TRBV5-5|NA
CASTLDRGTVGPQHF
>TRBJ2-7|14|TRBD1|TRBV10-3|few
CAISGQGENYEQYF
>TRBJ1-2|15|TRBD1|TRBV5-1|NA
CASSLTGQTIYGYTF
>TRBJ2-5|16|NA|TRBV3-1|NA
CASSLEFGDHQETQYF
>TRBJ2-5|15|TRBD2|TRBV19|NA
CASSSAGTRGETQYF
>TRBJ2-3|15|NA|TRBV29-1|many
CSVTPFELLTDTQYF
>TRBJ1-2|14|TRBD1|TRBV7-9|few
CASSEGQGHYGYTF
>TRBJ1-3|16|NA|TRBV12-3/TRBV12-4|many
CASSSRQGQSGNTIYF
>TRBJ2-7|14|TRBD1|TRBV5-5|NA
CAISLGQGAYEQYF
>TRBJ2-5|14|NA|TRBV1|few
CTSSFKWEQETQYF
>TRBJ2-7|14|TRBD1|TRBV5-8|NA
CASSFGQGADEQYF
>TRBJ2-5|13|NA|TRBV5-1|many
CASTVGGRETQYF
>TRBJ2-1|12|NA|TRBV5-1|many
CASSRTLNEQFF
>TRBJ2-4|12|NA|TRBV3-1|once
CASSQVDVIQYF
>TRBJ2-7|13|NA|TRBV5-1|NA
CASSPLDSYEQYF
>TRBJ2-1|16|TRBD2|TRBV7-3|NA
CASSLTSVGGYNEQFF
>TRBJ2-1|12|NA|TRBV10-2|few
CASSGWGIEQFF
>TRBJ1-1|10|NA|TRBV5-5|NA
CASRGPEAFF
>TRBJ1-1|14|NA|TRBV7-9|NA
CASTQSGAYTEAFF
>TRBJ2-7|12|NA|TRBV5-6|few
CASSSDRYEQYF
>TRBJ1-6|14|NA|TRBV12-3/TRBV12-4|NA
CASSLNGYNSPLHF
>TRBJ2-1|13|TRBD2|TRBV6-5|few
CASSYVAGGEQFF
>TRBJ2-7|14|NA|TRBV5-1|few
CASSLEGHPYEQYF
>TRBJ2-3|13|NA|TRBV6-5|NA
CASSYKGSDTQYF
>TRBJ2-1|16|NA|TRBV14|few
CASSQDRDPRVNEQFF
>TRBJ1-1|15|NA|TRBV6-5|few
CASSYSQGTNTEAFF
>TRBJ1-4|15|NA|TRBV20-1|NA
CSARDLAASNEKLFF
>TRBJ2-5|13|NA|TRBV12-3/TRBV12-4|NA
CASSFSSFETQYF
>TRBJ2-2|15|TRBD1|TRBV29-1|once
CSVATGVSATGELFF
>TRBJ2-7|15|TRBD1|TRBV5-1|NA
CASSTTGTAHDEQYF
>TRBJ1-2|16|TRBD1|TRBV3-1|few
CASRLGQGSANYGYTF
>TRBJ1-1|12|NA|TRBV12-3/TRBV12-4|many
CASRNLGTQAFF